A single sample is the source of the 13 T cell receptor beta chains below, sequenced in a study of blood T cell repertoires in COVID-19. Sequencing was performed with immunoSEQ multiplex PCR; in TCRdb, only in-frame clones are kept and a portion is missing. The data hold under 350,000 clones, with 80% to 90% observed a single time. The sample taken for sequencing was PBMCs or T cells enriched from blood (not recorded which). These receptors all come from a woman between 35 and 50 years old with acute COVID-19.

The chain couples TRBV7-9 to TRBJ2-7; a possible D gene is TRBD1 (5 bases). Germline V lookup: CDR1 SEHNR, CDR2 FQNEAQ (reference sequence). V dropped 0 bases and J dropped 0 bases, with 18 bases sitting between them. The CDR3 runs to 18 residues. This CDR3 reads CASSLAYDSGYVSYEQYF. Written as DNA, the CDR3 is TGTGCCAGCAGCTTAGCGTATGACTCAGGGTATGTCTCCTACGAGCAGTACTTC.

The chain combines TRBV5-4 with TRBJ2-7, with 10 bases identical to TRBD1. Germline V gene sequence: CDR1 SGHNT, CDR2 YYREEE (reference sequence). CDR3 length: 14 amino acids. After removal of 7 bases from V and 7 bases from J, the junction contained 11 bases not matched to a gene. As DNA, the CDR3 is TGTGCCAGCGGATTGACAGGGGGCTTAGGGGAGCAGTACTTC. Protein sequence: CASGLTGGLGEQYF.

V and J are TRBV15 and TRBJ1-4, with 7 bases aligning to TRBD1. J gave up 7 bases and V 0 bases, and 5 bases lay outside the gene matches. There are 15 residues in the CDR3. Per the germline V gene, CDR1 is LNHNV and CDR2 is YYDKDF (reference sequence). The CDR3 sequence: CATSRDLGQPEKLFF. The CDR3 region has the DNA TGTGCCACCAGCAGAGATCTGGGACAGCCTGAAAAACTGTTTTTT.

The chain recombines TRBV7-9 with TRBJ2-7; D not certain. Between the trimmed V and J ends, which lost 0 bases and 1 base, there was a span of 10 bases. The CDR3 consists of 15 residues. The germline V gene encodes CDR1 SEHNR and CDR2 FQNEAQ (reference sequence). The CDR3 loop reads CASSLAIDGSYEQYF. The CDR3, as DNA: TGTGCCAGCAGCTTAGCAATCGACGGGTCCTACGAGCAGTACTTC.

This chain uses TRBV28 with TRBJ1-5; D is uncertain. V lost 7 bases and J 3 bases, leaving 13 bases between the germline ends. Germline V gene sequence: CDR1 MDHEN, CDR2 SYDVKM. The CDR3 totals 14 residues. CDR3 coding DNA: TGTGCCAGCAATCCCGGGATCCTCAATCAGCCCCAGCATTTT. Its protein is CASNPGILNQPQHF.

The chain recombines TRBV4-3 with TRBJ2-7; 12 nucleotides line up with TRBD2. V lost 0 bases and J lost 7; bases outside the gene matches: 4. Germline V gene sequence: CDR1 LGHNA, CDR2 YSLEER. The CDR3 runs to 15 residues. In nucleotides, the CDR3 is TGCGCCAGCAGCCAAGAGGCTGGACTAGCGGGAGAGCAGTACTTC. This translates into CASSQEAGLAGEQYF.

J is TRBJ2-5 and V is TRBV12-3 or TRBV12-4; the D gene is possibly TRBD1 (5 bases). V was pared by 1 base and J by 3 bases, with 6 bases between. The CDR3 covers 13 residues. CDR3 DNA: TGTGCCAGCAGTTTAGAGGGGAAAGAGACCCAGTACTTC. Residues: CASSLEGKETQYF.

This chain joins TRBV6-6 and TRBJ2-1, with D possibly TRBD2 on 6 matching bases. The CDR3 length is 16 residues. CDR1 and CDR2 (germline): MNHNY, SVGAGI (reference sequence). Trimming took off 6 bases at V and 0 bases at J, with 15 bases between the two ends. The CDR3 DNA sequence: TGTGCCAGCAGCAAGGGACCGACTAGCTCCTACAATGAGCAGTTCTTC. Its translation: CASSKGPTSSYNEQFF.

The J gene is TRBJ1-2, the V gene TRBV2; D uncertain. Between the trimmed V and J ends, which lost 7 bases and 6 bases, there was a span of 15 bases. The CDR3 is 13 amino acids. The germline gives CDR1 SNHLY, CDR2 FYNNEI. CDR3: CASIAPGEDGYTF. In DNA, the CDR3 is TGTGCCAGCATCGCACCCGGGGAAGATGGCTACACCTTC.

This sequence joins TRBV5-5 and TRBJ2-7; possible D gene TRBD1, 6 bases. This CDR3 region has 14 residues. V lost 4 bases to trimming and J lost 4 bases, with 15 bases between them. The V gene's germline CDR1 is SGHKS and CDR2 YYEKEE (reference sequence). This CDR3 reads CASSGTRRPYEQYF. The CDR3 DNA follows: TGTGCCAGCAGCGGGACACGGAGGCCTTACGAGCAGTACTTC.

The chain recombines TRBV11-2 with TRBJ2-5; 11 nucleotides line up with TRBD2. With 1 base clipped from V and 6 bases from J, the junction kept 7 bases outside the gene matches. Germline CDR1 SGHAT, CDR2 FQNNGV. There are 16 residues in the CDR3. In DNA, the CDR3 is TGTGCCAGCAGCTTAGGTCTAGCGGGGGGTAAGAAGACCCAGTACTTC. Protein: CASSLGLAGGKKTQYF.

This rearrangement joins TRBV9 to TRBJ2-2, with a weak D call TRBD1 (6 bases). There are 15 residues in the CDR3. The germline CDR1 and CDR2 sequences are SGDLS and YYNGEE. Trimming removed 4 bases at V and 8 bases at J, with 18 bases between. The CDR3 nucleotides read TGTGCCAGCAGCCCCCGGGACACCCGTCCGGGGGAGCTGTTTTTT. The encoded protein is CASSPRDTRPGELFF.

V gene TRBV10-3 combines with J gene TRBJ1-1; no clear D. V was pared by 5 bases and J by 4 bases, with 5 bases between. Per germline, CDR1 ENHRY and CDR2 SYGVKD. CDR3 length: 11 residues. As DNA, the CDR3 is TGTGCCATCAGTCCGGGCACTGAAGCTTTCTTT. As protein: CAISPGTEAFF.